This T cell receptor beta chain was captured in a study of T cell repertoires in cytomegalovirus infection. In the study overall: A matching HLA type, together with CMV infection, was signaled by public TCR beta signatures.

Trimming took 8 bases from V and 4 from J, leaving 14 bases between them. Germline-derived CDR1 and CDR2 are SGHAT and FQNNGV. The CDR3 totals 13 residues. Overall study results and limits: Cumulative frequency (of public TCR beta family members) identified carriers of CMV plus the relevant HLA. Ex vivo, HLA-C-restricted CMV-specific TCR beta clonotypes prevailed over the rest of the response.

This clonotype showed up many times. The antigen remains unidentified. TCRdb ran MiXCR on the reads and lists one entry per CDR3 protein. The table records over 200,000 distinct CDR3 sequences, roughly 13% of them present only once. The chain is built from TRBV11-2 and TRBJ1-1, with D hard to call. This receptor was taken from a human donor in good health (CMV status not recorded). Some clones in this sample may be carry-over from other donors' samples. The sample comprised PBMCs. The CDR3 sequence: CASGNLQRTEAFF. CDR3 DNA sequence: TGTGCCAGCGGAAACTTACAGCGCACTGAAGCTTTCTTT.